What follows describes a single T cell receptor beta chain. The target antigen is unknown. This sample was taken from a study of vaccination effects on CD4 cells after COVID-19. This CDR3 comprises 15 residues. V was cut by 2 bases and J by 3 bases, with 14 bases left in between. In germline, CDR1 is LNHDA, CDR2 SQIVND (reference sequence). Isolation of CD4+ T cells took place after 10 days of culture. Produced via immunoSEQ multiplex PCR; TCRdb's table is partial and in-frame only. The sample consists of some 50,000 clones, 74% of them appearing once. The sequences come from CD4+ T cells from PBMCs cultured without peptide, collected before COVID-19 vaccination. The rearrangement uses TRBV19 and TRBJ2-7, with D tentatively TRBD2 (6 bases). The sequence came from a human donor who had a prior SARS-CoV-2 infection. The CDR3 nucleotides read TGTGCCAGTAGTATATCCCCCGGGGGTCTCTACGAGCAGTACTTC. Translated: CASSISPGGLYEQYF.